The 21 T cell receptor beta chains listed next were all sequenced from one sample in a study of CD8+ T cells in alopecia areata. TCR sequencing used cDNA made by reverse transcription of extracted RNA. The assay was immunoSEQ multiplex PCR, and TCRdb's table has in-frame clones only and misses some. The sample includes about 3,600 clones, none of them occurring once. CD4, CD8alpha, NKG2D, NKG2ACE and other markers were used to sort pooled cutaneous lymph node cells. The sequencing sample was made of CD8+ T cells sorted from a lymph node. All receptors derive from a C3H/HeJ mouse with alopecia areata. The MHC haplotype of the strain is H2-k.

This clone has just a few counts. The gene symbols are mouse symbols. The sequenced part of the CDR3 DNA is TGTGCCAGCAGTCCCACTGGGGGCCAAGAC. It translates to CASSPTGGQD. The entire CDR3 protein is CASSPTGGQDTQYF. The chain combines TRBV13-3 with TRBJ2-5, with 8 bases identical to TRBD2. The CDR3 end lies 4 residues beyond the end of the read and is filled in from the germline J gene. CDR1 NNHDY and CDR2 SYVADS come from the germline V gene. Trimming cost V 4 bases and J 2 bases; bases outside gene matches: 3. CDR3 length equals 14 residues.

This clone was seen more than once but under ten times. These gene names are mouse names. Read coverage stops 4 residues before the CDR3 terminus; the germline J gene supplies the remainder. This rearrangement joins TRBV13-1 to TRBJ2-7; D might be TRBD1 (5 bases). Germline loops: CDR1 NSHNY, CDR2 SYGAGN. The CDR3 sequence is 12 residues long. The CDR3 is CASSYQGYEQYF. The covered CDR3 bases are TGTGCCAGCAGTTACCAGGGATAT.

This clone appeared many times. Gene names and germline match the mouse. The read is 4 residues too short to cover the CDR3 end, so that end is filled in from the germline J gene. The chain combines TRBV13-1 with TRBJ2-5, with 7 bases aligning to TRBD2. The CDR3 is made up of 14 amino acids. CDR1 and CDR2 (germline): NSHNY, SYGAGN. The CDR3 sequence is CASSDVWGVDTQYF. Incomplete CDR3 DNA: TGTGCCAGCAGTGATGTGTGGGGGGTCGAC.

Comment on this clone: Gene names and germline match the mouse. The read terminates 4 residues before the CDR3 end, so the remaining end is supplied by the germline J gene. The gene calls are TRBV19 and TRBJ1-1, with D maybe TRBD1 (5 bases). Germline V gene sequence: CDR1 FNHDT, CDR2 SITEND (reference sequence). The CDR3 is made up of 11 amino acids. CDR3 bases read: TGTGCCAGCAGTAATCAGGGA. This sequence encodes CASSNQG. The full CDR3 protein reads CASSNQGEVFF.

This clone qualifies as medium-sized. Gene names refer to mouse genes. Read sequence stops 4 residues before the CDR3 end, and the germline J gene provides the missing end. The genes are TRBV13-2 and TRBJ2-1; 8 nucleotides line up with TRBD2. The J segment lost 3 bases and the V segment lost 3 bases, leaving 2 bases of the junction unmatched. Per the germline V gene, CDR1 is NNHNN and CDR2 is SYGAGS (reference sequence). The CDR3 runs to 14 residues. The covered CDR3 bases are TGTGCCAGCGGTGGACTGGGGTCCTATGCT. Amino acids: CASGGLGSYA. The full-length CDR3 reads as CASGGLGSYAEQFF.

This clone was seen ten or more times. Any gene name here is a mouse gene name. Coverage ceases 4 residues before the CDR3 finishes, and the germline J gene fills in the end. The V and J genes are TRBV13-1 and TRBJ2-7, with a weak D call TRBD1 (6 bases). The CDR3 has 13 amino acids. Germline V gene lookup returns CDR1 NSHNY and CDR2 SYGAGN. V gave up 3 bases and J gave up 2 bases, with 9 bases separating them. CDR3: CASSARDTYEQYF. Partial CDR3 DNA: TGTGCCAGCAGTGCCCGGGACACCTAT.

By sample fraction, this clone is medium-sized. Mouse germline and gene names are used. Read coverage stops 4 residues before the CDR3 terminus; the germline J gene supplies the remainder. Other DNA sequences in this sample translate to the same CDR3. V is TRBV5 and J is TRBJ2-3, with D unclear. From germline, CDR1 is LGHNA and CDR2 YNLKQL (reference sequence). The CDR3 has 15 residues. Deletions cut 0 bases from V and 0 bases from J, with 7 bases between. The CDR3 DNA, read in part, is TGTGCCAGCAGCCAAGACCTGGTTAGTGCAGAA. This gives the protein CASSQDLVSAE. The full CDR3 protein is CASSQDLVSAETLYF.

This clone was observed many times. Gene names follow the mouse nomenclature. The read ends 4 residues shy of where the CDR3 ends; the end is completed using the germline J gene. This rearrangement joins TRBV29 to TRBJ2-5; maybe TRBD1 (6 bases). Germline V gene data show CDR1 as MSHET and CDR2 as SYDVDS. CDR3 size: 13 residues. With 3 bases removed from V and 3 bases from J, the gap between germline ends came to 7 bases. The CDR3 bases that were read are TGTGCTAGCAGTTTGAGGGGGCAAGAC. Its translation is CASSLRGQD. The entire CDR3 reads CASSLRGQDTQYF.

At least ten counts were recorded for this clone. Gene names are mouse gene names. The read comes to an end 4 residues before the CDR3 does, leaving the germline J gene to fill in the end. The V and J genes are TRBV19 and TRBJ1-1; TRBD1 might be the D (5 bases). The germline V gene encodes CDR1 FNHDT and CDR2 SITEND (reference sequence). The CDR3 spans 12 residues. CDR3 region: CASSQQETEVFF. CDR3 DNA (partial): TGTGCCAGCAGTCAACAGGAAACA.

This clone was seen repeatedly, ten times or more. Genes and germline come from the mouse. The observed sequence ends 4 residues before the CDR3 terminus, with the missing tail filled in from the germline J gene. The chain carries TRBV5 and TRBJ2-2; D is undetermined. The germline V and J ends were trimmed by 0 bases and 0 bases, with 8 bases remaining between them. CDR3 size: 16 residues. The germline V gene encodes CDR1 LGHNA and CDR2 YNLKQL (reference sequence). The DNA read from the CDR3 is TGTGCCAGCAGCCAAGAGGGGTTTGCAAACACCGGG. Amino acid sequence: CASSQEGFANTG. Given in full, the CDR3 is CASSQEGFANTGQLYF.

This clone has only a few counts. Its ends do not fully match the called genes, so a read error is possible. The genes are named according to mouse. The missing CDR3 end, 4 residues past where the read stops, is filled in from the germline J gene. Within the sample, other DNA sequences also encode this same CDR3. This chain joins TRBV13-1 and TRBJ2-7; no firm D call. The CDR3 has 13 amino acids. CDR1 is NSHNY, CDR2 SYGAGN, per germline. The CDR3 here is CASSDDFTYEQYF. The covered CDR3 bases are TGTGCCAGTAGTGATGACTTTACCTAT.

This clone was observed at least ten times. The gene names given are mouse names. The read is 4 residues too short to cover the CDR3 end, so that end is filled in from the germline J gene. The rearrangement uses TRBV13-1 and TRBJ2-3, with 10 nucleotides matching TRBD1. Trimming took 1 base from V and 0 from J; bases not matched to a gene: 5. The CDR3 runs to 17 residues. Germline V gives CDR1 NSHNY, CDR2 SYGAGN. The part of the CDR3 DNA that was read is TGTGCCAGCAGTGATAAGGACAGGGGGTCTAGTGCAGAA. The encoded protein is CASSDKDRGSSAE. The CDR3 reads in full as CASSDKDRGSSAETLYF.

This clone was recorded at least ten times. Each gene name is a mouse one. From the germline J gene comes the end of the CDR3, since the read stops 4 residues before it. V is TRBV1 and J is TRBJ2-5; TRBD1 matches at 11 bases. This CDR3 spans 15 amino acids. From germline, CDR1 is NSQYPW and CDR2 LRSPGD (reference sequence). The chain's CDR3 is CTCSAEGQGGDTQYF. The CDR3 bases that were read are TGCACCTGCAGTGCAGAGGGACAGGGGGGGGAC. The full variable domain, with the rest looked up from reference TRBV1 and TRBJ2-5, is VTLLEQNPRWRLVPRGQAVNLRCILKNSQYPWMSWYQQDLQKQLQWLFTLRSPGDKEVKSLPGADYLATRVTDTELRLQVANMSQGRTLYCTCSAEGQGGDTQYFGPGTRLLVL.

This clone is deemed medium-sized. The germline and genes are mouse ones. The read gets to within 4 residues of the CDR3 end, and the germline J gene fills in the rest. The chain uses TRBV1 and TRBJ2-5, with D uncertain. The germline gives CDR1 NSQYPW, CDR2 LRSPGD (reference sequence). The CDR3 is made up of 13 amino acids. Trimming removed 0 bases at V and 3 bases at J, with 4 bases between. The covered CDR3 bases are TGCACCTGCAGTGCAGATGGTCAAGAC. Residues: CTCSADGQD. The entire CDR3 reads CTCSADGQDTQYF. The entire variable domain, with the rest obtained from reference TRBV1 and TRBJ2-5, is as follows: VTLLEQNPRWRLVPRGQAVNLRCILKNSQYPWMSWYQQDLQKQLQWLFTLRSPGDKEVKSLPGADYLATRVTDTELRLQVANMSQGRTLYCTCSADGQDTQYFGPGTRLLVL.

This clone is medium-sized (0.01 to 0.1%). Genes and germline are mouse. The read ends 4 residues before the CDR3 terminus; that terminus is restored from the germline J gene. The rearrangement joins TRBV17 to TRBJ2-5, with TRBD1 matching 10 bases. In germline, CDR1 is MNHDT, CDR2 YYDKIL. This CDR3 contains 13 residues. CDR3 amino acids: CASSRDRGDTQYF. Incomplete CDR3 DNA: TGTGCTAGCAGCCGGGACAGGGGAGAC.

This clone is hyperexpanded. These gene names are mouse names. The sequence runs out 4 residues before the end of the CDR3; the remainder is reconstructed from the germline J gene. V is TRBV19 and J is TRBJ1-2; possibly TRBD1 for D (6 bases). Trimming left V 2 bases short and J 0 bases short, with 8 bases between. CDR3 length: 14 residues. Germline V CDR1 and CDR2: FNHDT, SITEND (reference sequence). The CDR3 protein is CASSMGQTNSDYTF. The DNA read from the CDR3 is TGTGCCAGCAGTATGGGACAAACAAACTCC.

This clone was seen ten or more times. Gene and germline names: mouse. From the germline J gene comes the end of the CDR3, since the read stops 4 residues before it. The chain recombines TRBV13-2 with TRBJ2-7; 11 nucleotides line up with TRBD2. V lost 2 bases, J lost 0 bases, and 4 bases stayed unmatched. CDR1 is NNHNN, CDR2 SYGAGS, per germline (reference sequence). The CDR3 is made up of 16 amino acids. CDR3 DNA (partial): TGTGCCAGCGGTGACCACTGGGGGGGCAGCTCCTAT. This codes for CASGDHWGGSSY. The full CDR3 reads CASGDHWGGSSYEQYF.

By share, this clone ranks as medium-sized (0.01 to 0.1%). The genes and germline here are from mouse. Read sequence stops 4 residues before the CDR3 end, and the germline J gene provides the missing end. The chain has TRBV1 and TRBJ2-5; 7 bases align to TRBD1. Germline V gene lookup returns CDR1 NSQYPW and CDR2 LRSPGD (reference sequence). The CDR3 covers 16 residues. With V trimmed by 3 bases and J by 2 bases, 8 bases remained unmatched. The CDR3 DNA, read in part, is TGCACCTGCAGTGCGATCCGACAGGGAACCCAAGAC. Protein product: CTCSAIRQGTQD. The CDR3, in full, reads CTCSAIRQGTQDTQYF.

Note on this clone: The genes and germline here are from mouse. The missing CDR3 end, 4 residues past where the read stops, is filled in from the germline J gene. Other nucleotide sequences from this sample produce the same CDR3. The chain carries TRBV14 and TRBJ2-5; no clear D. Deletions cut 5 bases from V and 2 bases from J, with 12 bases between. The germline V gene encodes CDR1 SGHDT and CDR2 FRDEAV. This CDR3 region has 14 residues. CDR3 bases read: TGTGCCAGCAGCCCTGGAACGGTCCAAGAC. It yields the protein CASSPGTVQD. From start to end, the CDR3 is CASSPGTVQDTQYF.

This clone is categorized as medium-sized. Here the gene names and germline are mouse. Read sequence stops 4 residues before the CDR3 end, and the germline J gene provides the missing end. The V gene is TRBV1, the J gene TRBJ2-2; TRBD2 matches at 10 bases. The CDR3 contains 17 residues. Germline V gene data show CDR1 as NSQYPW and CDR2 as LRSPGD (reference sequence). The J segment lost 3 bases and the V segment lost 2 bases, leaving 6 bases of the junction unmatched. The CDR3 loop reads CTCSAPRLGGDTGQLYF. The covered CDR3 bases are TGCACCTGCAGTGCACCGAGACTGGGGGGCGACACCGGG.

There are a few counts of this clone. Gene labels here are mouse ones. Sequencing ends 4 residues short of the CDR3 end; the germline J gene provides the rest. The rearrangement uses TRBV30 and TRBJ2-7; 10 nucleotides match TRBD2. From germline, CDR1 is SQVVS and CDR2 ANEGSEA. The CDR3 covers 13 residues. V lost 1 base, J lost 3 bases, and 0 bases stayed unmatched. CDR3 residues: CSSRGLGGYEQYF. The sequenced part of the CDR3 DNA is TGTAGTTCTAGAGGACTGGGGGGCTAT.